This TCR beta chain appears in the sequencing data of a study of cytomegalovirus exposure and HLA in healthy donors. Overall study results and limits: What a later analysis reportedly showed was that an Asian-associated ancestry cluster had fewer N-insertions than the 666-donor mean. Common viral pathogens seemed, in a later analysis, to connect with several of the most significant clusters. An analysis done earlier found most TCR beta V segments productive about 87% or about 30% of the time. The CMV antigen specificity of a few CMV-associated chains was confirmed through in vitro analysis.

V gave up 4 bases and J gave up 1 base, with 16 bases separating them. Germline loops: CDR1 SGHTA, CDR2 FQGTGA. CDR3 length: 17 residues. Amplification used 60 Vbeta primers and 13 Jbeta primers. TCRdb keeps only in-frame clones here, not all; method: immunoSEQ multiplex PCR. This sample yields 90,000 or so clones, of which over 55% are seen a single time; about 16% belongs to the top ten. To note about this clone: Its target is not known.

The TCR sequence derives from a woman under 30 in good health and CMV-seropositive. Sequenced material: PBMCs. The chain carries TRBV7-3 and TRBJ2-2; possibly TRBD2 for D (6 bases). The CDR3 nucleotides read TGTGCCAGCAGCTCCCACGCGGGACGGGAGAACACCGGGGAGCTGTTTTTT. It specifies CASSSHAGRENTGELFF.